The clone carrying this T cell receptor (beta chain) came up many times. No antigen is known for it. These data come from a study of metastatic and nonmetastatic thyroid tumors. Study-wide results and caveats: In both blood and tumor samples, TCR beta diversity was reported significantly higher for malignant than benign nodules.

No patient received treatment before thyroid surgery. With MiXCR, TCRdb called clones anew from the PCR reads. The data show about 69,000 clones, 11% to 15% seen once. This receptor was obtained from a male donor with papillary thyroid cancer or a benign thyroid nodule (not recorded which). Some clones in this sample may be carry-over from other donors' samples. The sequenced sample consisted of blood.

The CDR3 loop is CASSRSGTRDTEAFF. For the CDR3, the DNA is TGTGCCAGCAGTAGATCCGGGACAAGGGACACTGAAGCTTTCTTT. This chain links TRBV27 with TRBJ1-1, with D possibly matching TRBD1 (6 bases). V was shortened by 5 bases and J by 3 bases, with 16 bases between the two germline ends. Per germline, CDR1 MNHEY and CDR2 SMNVEV (reference sequence). This CDR3 region has 15 residues.